This T cell receptor (beta chain) was captured by sequencing in a study of response to subunit inactivated influenza vaccine. Findings and caveats of the study: There was a suggestion from the authors that each seasonal influenza vaccination recruits few new T cells.

Trimming cost V 5 bases and J 9 bases, with 19 bases left between them. The CDR3 length is 13 residues. Germline V CDR1 and CDR2: DFQATT, SNEGSKA (reference sequence). Concerning this clonotype itself: Its antigen is as yet unknown. A read error is possible here, since a much larger clone lies one base away.

Each CDR3 protein is one row after TCRdb ran MiXCR on the RT-PCR reads. The sample carries about 480,000 distinct CDR3 sequences, approximately 9.9% recorded once. The source material was PBMCs from blood, sampled 40 to 50 days after vaccination. This clonotype originated in a man aged 50 or older who received an inactivated influenza vaccine. The V gene is TRBV20-1, the J gene TRBJ1-1; a weak D match, TRBD1 (6 bases). The CDR3 is CSARRGRVSQAFF. For the CDR3, the DNA is TGCAGTGCTCGGCGGGGGCGTGTCTCTCAAGCTTTCTTT.